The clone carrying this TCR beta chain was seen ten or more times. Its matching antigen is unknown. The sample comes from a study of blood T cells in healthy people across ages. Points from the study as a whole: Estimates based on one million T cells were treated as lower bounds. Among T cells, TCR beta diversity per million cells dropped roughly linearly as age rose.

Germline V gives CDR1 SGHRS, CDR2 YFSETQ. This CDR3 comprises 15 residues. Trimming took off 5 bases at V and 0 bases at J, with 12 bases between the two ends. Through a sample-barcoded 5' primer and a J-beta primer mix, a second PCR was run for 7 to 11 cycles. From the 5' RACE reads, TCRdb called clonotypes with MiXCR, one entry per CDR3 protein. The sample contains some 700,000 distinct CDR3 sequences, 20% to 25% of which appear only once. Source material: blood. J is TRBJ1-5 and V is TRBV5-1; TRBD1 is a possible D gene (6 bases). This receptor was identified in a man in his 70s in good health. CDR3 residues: CASRRTDNSNQPQHF. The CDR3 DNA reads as TGCGCCAGCAGGAGGACAGATAATAGCAATCAGCCCCAGCATTTT.